The rows below give T cell receptor beta chains drawn from one sample of a study of blood T cell repertoires in COVID-19. The protocol was immunoSEQ multiplex PCR, while the TCRdb copy is restricted to in-frame clones and leaves out a portion. Of over 250,000 clones in the sample, over 75% are singletons; the top ten hold under 0.95%. Material: peripheral blood. These receptors were collected from a woman aged 30 to 39 with acute or convalescent COVID-19. CDR3s include the opening cysteine and the closing phenylalanine or tryptophan. The D gene is left open where the match is weak. Clone size is stated in some rows and not others, as once, few, many or a class when expanded.

>.|TRBD2|TRBJ2-7|TRBV11-2
CASSGLAGGRSSSYEQYF
TGTGCCAGCAGCGGACTAGCGGGAGGACGATCGAGCTCCTACGAGCAGTACTTC
>.|.|TRBJ2-5|TRBV7-3
CASTLNRGETQYF
TGTGCCAGCACCCTCAACCGGGGGGAGACCCAGTACTTC
>.|.|TRBJ2-7|TRBV18
CASSPKTSPVRFEQYF
TGTGCCAGCTCACCGAAAACTAGCCCCGTAAGATTCGAGCAGTACTTC
>.|.|TRBJ2-2|TRBV7-9
CASSFAGGNTGELFF
TGTGCCAGCAGCTTCGCCGGGGGTAACACCGGGGAGCTGTTTTTT
>.|.|TRBJ1-1|TRBV24-1
CATSDLQRTEDPMWNTEAFF
TGTGCCACCAGTGATTTGCAGAGGACAGAAGACCCCATGTGGAACACTGAAGCTTTCTTT
>.|.|TRBJ2-7|TRBV19
CASSLGLQTGAYEQYF
TGTGCCAGTAGTTTGGGGCTCCAGACAGGAGCCTACGAGCAGTACTTC
>.|TRBD1|TRBJ2-2|TRBV9
CASSVPTTGGEVEIDTGELFF
TGTGCCAGCAGCGTACCCACGACAGGGGGGGAAGTTGAAATTGACACCGGGGAGCTGTTTTTT
>.|TRBD1|TRBJ1-1|TRBV27
CASSLVGQGGDTEAFF
TGTGCCAGCAGTTTAGTCGGACAGGGAGGAGATACTGAAGCTTTCTTT
>.|TRBD1|TRBJ2-7|TRBV27
CASSSGTGFYEQYF
TGTGCCAGCAGTTCCGGGACAGGGTTCTACGAGCAGTACTTC
>once|.|TRBJ2-7|TRBV30
CAWRDSYEQYF
TGTGCCTGGAGGGACAGCTACGAGCAGTACTTC
>.|.|TRBJ2-3|TRBV2
CASRGDGSADTQYF
TGTGCCAGCAGGGGGGACGGGAGCGCAGATACGCAGTATTTT
>.|TRBD1|TRBJ1-5|TRBV30
CAWSGGQDNQPQHF
TGTGCCTGGAGCGGCGGACAGGACAATCAGCCCCAGCATTTT
>.|.|TRBJ2-5|TRBV3-1/TRBV3-2
CASSQVTGQQETQYF
TGTGCCAGCAGCCAAGTAACAGGTCAACAAGAGACCCAGTACTTC
>.|.|TRBJ1-4|TRBV16
CASSRGQNEKLFF
TGTGCCAGCAGCCGCGGACAGAATGAAAAACTGTTTTTT
>.|TRBD1|TRBJ2-7|TRBV19
CASSVTGTGGNEQYF
TGTGCCAGTAGTGTGACCGGGACAGGGGGTAACGAGCAGTACTTC
>.|.|TRBJ2-7|TRBV5-1
CASSLGLGHSSYEQYF
TGCGCCAGCAGCTTGGGGCTGGGACACTCCTCCTACGAGCAGTACTTC
>.|TRBD2|TRBJ2-1|TRBV7-9
CASSPRLAGANEQFF
TGTGCCAGCAGCCCCCGACTAGCGGGAGCCAATGAGCAGTTCTTC
>.|.|TRBJ2-5|TRBV11-2
CASSTGRTGGAGETQYF
TGTGCCAGCAGCACGGGCCGGACTGGGGGGGCCGGGGAGACCCAGTACTTC
>few|TRBD2|TRBJ2-7|TRBV7-8
CASSLRESGRAAYEQYF
TGTGCCAGCAGCTTGAGAGAAAGCGGGAGGGCCGCCTACGAGCAGTACTTC
>few|TRBD1|TRBJ1-5|TRBV15
CATSRVDRGRDQPQHF
TGTGCCACCAGCAGAGTAGACAGGGGGCGGGATCAGCCCCAGCATTTT
>.|.|TRBJ2-5|TRBV7-2
CASSSNRFQETQYF
TGTGCCAGCAGCTCCAACAGATTCCAAGAGACCCAGTACTTC
>once|.|TRBJ2-1|TRBV21-1
CASSKKDRTYNEQFF
TGTGCCAGCAGCAAAAAGGACAGAACCTACAATGAGCAGTTCTTC
>.|TRBD1|TRBJ1-4|TRBV2
CASSMDQGGEKLFF
TGTGCCAGCAGTATGGATCAGGGGGGAGAAAAACTGTTTTTT
>.|.|TRBJ2-6|TRBV29-1
CSVAEAPGANVLTF
TGCAGCGTTGCCGAGGCACCTGGGGCCAACGTCCTGACTTTC
>few|.|TRBJ2-2|TRBV7-2
CASLSPGQSTGELFF
TGTGCCAGCCTCAGCCCGGGACAAAGCACCGGGGAGCTGTTTTTT
>.|TRBD1|TRBJ2-3|TRBV19
CATSTGSTDTQYF
TGTGCCACCTCGACAGGGAGCACAGATACGCAGTATTTT
>.|TRBD2|TRBJ2-1|TRBV24-1
CATGGRQGGGRGSYNEQFF
TGTGCCACCGGAGGAAGACAGGGTGGCGGGAGGGGATCCTACAATGAGCAGTTCTTC
>.|.|TRBJ2-6|TRBV10-2
CATRGVGNVLTF
TGCGCCACCAGAGGGGTGGGGAACGTCCTGACTTTC